This TCR beta chain was retrieved from a study of T cells in Graves' hyperthyroidism and ophthalmopathy. Patients were excluded for uncontrolled infection, other autoimmune disease, pregnancy or lactation. Orbital computed tomography, thyroid ultrasound, serum thyroxine and TRAb, and clinical symptoms together informed the diagnoses. Researchers took RNA transcripts and amplified the TCR beta CDR3 regions from them. The HTBI primer set served for first-round RT-PCR of the TCR CDR3. TCRdb independently ran MiXCR on the multiplex PCR reads; one entry per CDR3 protein. Of some 50,000 distinct CDR3 sequences in the sample, approximately 48% were seen once. This CDR3 is 14 amino acids long. J lost 4 bases, V lost 6 bases, and 9 bases had no gene match. Germline loops: CDR1 DFQATT, CDR2 SNEGSKA (reference sequence).

This TCR was recovered from a woman aged 50 to 60 with Graves' ophthalmopathy. J is TRBJ2-3 and V is TRBV20-1; 8 bases line up with TRBD2. Sequencing used blood. The CDR3 nucleotides read TGCAGTGCCGTACCCAGCGGGAGCCCAGATACGCAGTATTTT. Protein product: CSAVPSGSPDTQYF.